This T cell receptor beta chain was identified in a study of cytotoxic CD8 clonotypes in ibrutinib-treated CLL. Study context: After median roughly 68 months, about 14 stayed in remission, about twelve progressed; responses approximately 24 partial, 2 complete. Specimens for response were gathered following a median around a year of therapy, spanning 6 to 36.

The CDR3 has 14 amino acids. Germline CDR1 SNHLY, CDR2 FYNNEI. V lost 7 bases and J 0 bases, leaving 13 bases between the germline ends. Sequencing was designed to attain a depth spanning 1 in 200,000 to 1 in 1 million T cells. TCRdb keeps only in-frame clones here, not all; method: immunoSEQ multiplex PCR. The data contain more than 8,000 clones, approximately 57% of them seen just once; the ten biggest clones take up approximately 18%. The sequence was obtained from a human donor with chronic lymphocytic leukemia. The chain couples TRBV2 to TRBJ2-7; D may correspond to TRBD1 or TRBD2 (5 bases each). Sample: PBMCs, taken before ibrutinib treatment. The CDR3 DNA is TGTGCCAGCATCGGTTGGGACCACTCCTACGAGCAGTACTTC. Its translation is CASIGWDHSYEQYF.